This TCR beta chain stems from a study of shared clonotypes between healthy human individuals (dated by TCRdb to 2020 to 2022). Context from the whole study: A few men and two women, aged 18 to 49 years, made up the cohort. To increase sequencing depth and limit assay-specific biases, different laboratories used diverse techniques to prepare libraries and sequence TCR repertoires. Each donor's leukapheresis produced roughly between about 0.9 and 9.5 billion PBMCs. For each donor, CD4 naive and CD4 memory were each run on three plates, CD8 naive on two plates, and CD8 memory on one plate. To estimate repertoire size and how much clonotypes are shared between individuals, the study performed deep sequencing of blood TCR repertoires from a few healthy adults. Overall study outcomes, separate from this receptor: Even with the large sequencing depth, rarefaction of the sorted-subset datasets indicated that sequencing was incomplete. Around 5% of naive CD4, 3.5% of naive CD8, about 2.1% of memory CD4, and about 0.4% of memory CD8 clonotypes were shared across several donors. Based on pairwise subsampling, the degree of clonotype sharing among donors was expected to be affected by sequencing depth. Because the study included a small number of donors, the genetic and exposure-history diversity represented was limited. Sampling was restricted to blood, and TCR repertoires in tissues likely differ from the TCR repertoires found in blood. Larger estimated clonotype richness was generally found for naive subsets than for memory subsets. Compared with non-shared clonotypes, the clonotypes found in all four sorted-subset donors had higher generation probabilities.

CDR1 and CDR2 were assigned from the germline V gene as SGHDN and FVKESK. The CDR3 runs 15 residues from the cysteine to the phenylalanine. The entry retains the CDR3 DNA only, 45 bases that are in frame from base 1. The junction shows trimming of 4 bases on V and 7 bases on J, plus 19 bases between the germline ends. On this clone itself: No cognate antigen has been identified for it. Base qualities are not at hand, and no much larger clone is one base apart.

The donors were healthy, HIV-negative adults who had no recently reported acute infections or vaccinations. Only Caucasian adults living in Nashville, Tennessee, USA were represented among the donors. CD4+ T cells were enriched by magnetic negative selection; naive cells were then positively selected on CD45RA, and the negative fraction formed the memory subset. After blood collection by leukapheresis, PBMCs were isolated using Ficoll-Histopaque density gradient centrifugation and then cryopreserved in the vapor phase of liquid nitrogen. Analytical flow cytometry was used to check the purity and quantity of every magnetically sorted T cell population. From each sorted fraction, genomic DNA was isolated and quantified by UV absorbance on a Nanodrop 2000c. Using the deep immunoSEQ assay, TCR CDR3 regions were amplified from genomic DNA by multiplex PCR. Extracted genomic DNA from each cell subset was distributed evenly across all wells of several immunoSEQ 96-well plates, and each plate was treated as a replicate. For sorted subsets, about 210 ng of genomic DNA, equivalent to around 29,000 T cell genomes, went into each replicate PCR. Purified libraries were quantified with a Qubit 3.0 fluorometer, sized on a Bioanalyzer 2100, and re-quantified with the KAPA Library Quantification kit. Every immunoSEQ 96-well plate was sequenced on a dedicated single-read 150-cycle Illumina NextSeq 550 flow cell. From the authors' description of their analysis: Because the immunoSEQ output included only junctional sequences and no quality scores, the filtering could not be the same as the filtering used for full-length reads. Sequences were annotated with PyIR, a Python wrapper for IgBLAST v1.9, using IMGT germline references to assign V/J genes and CDR3. Reads with weak V/J assignments (E-value above 1e-6), missing CDR3, stop codons, out-of-frame junctions, or ambiguous translated residues were removed. V3J clonotypes were defined as sequences sharing an identical inferred V gene, J gene, and CDR3 amino acid sequence. To compute the percentage overlap between repertoires, the number of shared unique clonotypes was divided by the size of the smaller repertoire. RTK rarefaction, the Chao1 estimator, and Recon v2.1 estimates of unobserved clonotypes were used to assess repertoire richness. Generation probabilities were computed with OLGA for all TCRbeta clonotypes obtained by the gDNA method from four donors. TCRdb took this table from immuneACCESS and kept in-frame rearrangements with V and J called. Such tables lack part of the clones; where checked against another copy, unresolved V genes explain under half of the gap, and the rest is unexplained. D and trimming come from the DNA, and the V and J calls and clone size come from that table. The sample table lists more than 2,000,000 clones, around nine tenths of them with a count of one. The top ten clonotypes cover over 0.12% of the sample.

This sequence uses TRBV14 and TRBJ1-2, with the D gene too uncertain to name. The clonotype was recovered from a man aged 18 to 30 in good health. The sample taken for sequencing was naive CD4+ T cells sorted from blood. Explained via the paper, the cell subset or site label denotes: CD45RA+ positively selected. Here is the DNA: TGTGCCAGCAGCCCTCAACCACCTGGGGTTGGTGGCTACACCTTC. This yields the protein CASSPQPPGVGGYTF.